Shown below are 26 T cell receptor beta chains from a single sample sequenced in a study of shared clonotypes between healthy human individuals. Method: immunoSEQ multiplex PCR; TCRdb's copy keeps in-frame clones and lacks some. The sample consists of roughly 700,000 clones, approximately 74% of them appearing once. Material for sequencing was memory CD4+ T cells sorted from blood. Subset: CD45RA-negative fraction. These TCRs come from a woman aged 25-40 years in good health.

The chain couples TRBV2 to TRBJ1-5, with D possibly being TRBD1 (5 bases). Trimming removed 4 bases from V and 4 bases from J, with 11 bases in between. The CDR3 contains 14 residues. Germline V gives CDR1 SNHLY, CDR2 FYNNEI. The CDR3 here is CASSAMGRNQPQHF. The CDR3 DNA reads as TGTGCCAGCAGTGCGATGGGGCGAAATCAGCCCCAGCATTTT.

This clone was seen many times. The V gene is TRBV6-4, the J gene TRBJ2-1; the D gene is possibly TRBD2 (5 bases). In germline, CDR1 is MRHNA, CDR2 SNTAGT. Trimming pared 3 bases from V and 0 bases from J, leaving 9 bases between. This CDR3 has 15 residues. The CDR3 spells CASSEREISYNEQFF. The CDR3 region has the DNA TGTGCCAGCAGTGAACGGGAAATCTCCTACAATGAGCAGTTCTTC.

The V and J genes are TRBV19 and TRBJ1-1; 8 positions match TRBD1. V trimming: 6 bases; J trimming: 3 bases; junction bases outside the gene matches: 6. This CDR3 has 14 amino acids. The germline V gene has CDR1 LNHDA and CDR2 SQIVND (reference sequence). CDR3 loop: CASRGDRGHTEAFF. The CDR3 DNA follows: TGTGCCAGTAGAGGAGACAGGGGCCACACTGAAGCTTTCTTT.

This chain links TRBV28 with TRBJ2-7, with unresolved D. The CDR3 is made up of 13 amino acids. V dropped 3 bases and J dropped 2 bases, with 8 bases sitting between them. Germline loops: CDR1 MDHEN, CDR2 SYDVKM. The CDR3 DNA is TGTGCCAGCAGTTTTACCCGGACCTACGAGCAGTACTTC. It translates to CASSFTRTYEQYF.

There are a few counts of this clone. The genes are TRBV30 and TRBJ2-5; 7 nucleotides agree with TRBD1. This CDR3 has 15 residues. Germline V gene lookup returns CDR1 GTSNPN and CDR2 SVGIG (reference sequence). The V segment lost 0 bases and the J segment 5 bases; nucleotides outside the gene matches: 9. CDR3 sequence (DNA): TGTGCCTGGAGTGTGAGGGGGCTCCAAAAGGAGACCCAGTACTTC. Translating gives CAWSVRGLQKETQYF.

The table lists this clone with a count of one. This sequence joins TRBV19 and TRBJ2-1, with 7 bases lining up with TRBD2. CDR3 size: 14 residues. Germline loops: CDR1 LNHDA, CDR2 SQIVND (reference sequence). V lost 7 bases, J lost 7 bases, and 10 bases stayed unmatched. The CDR3 DNA reads TGTGCCAGTAACGTGCAAGCGGGATCTAATGAGCAGTTCTTC. It codes for CASNVQAGSNEQFF.

The table lists this clone with a few counts. V usage is TRBV5-6 and J usage is TRBJ1-2; no definite D call. The CDR3 is made up of 14 amino acids. CDR1 is SGHDT and CDR2 is YYEEEE in the germline V gene. Trimming took off 0 bases at V and 1 base at J, with 7 bases between the two ends. The CDR3 bases are TGTGCCAGCAGCTTGGCCACAGATAACTATGGCTACACCTTC. It translates to CASSLATDNYGYTF.

The V and J genes are TRBV7-8 and TRBJ1-2, with 7 bases identical to TRBD1. Trimming cost V 3 bases and J 8 bases; bases outside gene matches: 6. Germline V gene sequence: CDR1 SGHVS, CDR2 FQNEAQ. There are 13 residues in the CDR3. The CDR3 DNA reads TGTGCCAGCAGCTTCAGGGACAGAAGGGGCTACACCTTC. Translated: CASSFRDRRGYTF.

The count of this clone is one. The chain combines TRBV2 with TRBJ1-3; D uncertain. The CDR3 spans 14 residues. Trimming shortened V by 4 bases and J by 0 bases, and 7 bases separated the two germline ends. The germline gives CDR1 SNHLY, CDR2 FYNNEI. CDR3 in amino acids: CASSGLFSGNTIYF. The CDR3, as DNA: TGTGCCAGCAGTGGACTGTTCTCTGGAAACACCATATATTTT.

The chain couples TRBV6-6 to TRBJ2-2; 8 bases are a match to TRBD1. The CDR3 spans 14 residues. Unmatched junction bases numbered 5, after V lost 7 bases and J lost 4 bases. Germline V lookup: CDR1 MNHNY, CDR2 SVGAGI (reference sequence). CDR3 in amino acids: CASIRGQGTGELFF. The DNA for the CDR3 is TGTGCCAGCATCAGGGGGCAGGGCACCGGGGAGCTGTTTTTT.

V usage is TRBV4-1 and J usage is TRBJ2-1; D not resolved. The CDR3 runs 13 residues. V lost 0 bases and J lost 15, with 15 bases in between. The germline CDR1 and CDR2 sequences are MGHRA and YSYEKL. This chain's CDR3 is CASSQDLKRARFF. CDR3 nucleotides: TGCGCCAGCAGCCAAGATCTTAAGAGAGCCCGGTTCTTC.

The chain carries TRBV6-5 and TRBJ1-1; D might be TRBD1 (6 bases). V was shortened by 5 bases and J by 4 bases, with 14 bases between the two germline ends. CDR1 MNHEY and CDR2 SVGAGI come from the germline V gene. The CDR3 length is 14 residues. The CDR3 region is CASSHTWGPTEAFF. The CDR3 DNA reads as TGTGCCAGCAGTCATACATGGGGGCCCACTGAAGCTTTCTTT.

The chain couples TRBV5-1 to TRBJ2-3; D may be TRBD2 (6 bases). This CDR3 region has 15 residues. The germline V gene has CDR1 SGHRS and CDR2 YFSETQ. V lost 4 bases and J 2 bases, leaving 14 bases between the germline ends. In DNA, the CDR3 is TGCGCCAGCAGCCAGGGCGCGGGAACCACAGATACGCAGTATTTT. Its translation is CASSQGAGTTDTQYF.

The genes are TRBV9 and TRBJ1-2, with 10 positions matching TRBD1. V shed 3 bases and J 8 bases; nucleotides not matched to a gene: 7. Germline V CDR1 and CDR2: SGDLS, YYNGEE. The CDR3 loop spans 14 amino acids. The chain's CDR3 is CASSGSGTGVGYTF. For the CDR3, the DNA is TGTGCCAGCAGCGGATCCGGGACAGGGGTCGGCTACACCTTC.

The CDR3 coding sequence is TGTGCCAGCCGGTCCGCCCGGTGGAATGAGCAGTTCTTC. Translated: CASRSARWNEQFF. This chain joins TRBV6-1 and TRBJ2-1, with D hard to call. Trimming removed 8 bases at V and 7 bases at J, with 15 bases between. The germline CDR1 and CDR2 sequences are MNHNS and SASEGT. There are 13 residues in the CDR3.

The CDR3 reads CASSSLAGVTADTQYF. The DNA for the CDR3 is TGTGCCAGCAGTTCCCTAGCGGGAGTTACTGCAGATACGCAGTATTTT. The rearrangement links TRBV28 to TRBJ2-3; TRBD2 aligns across 10 bases. This CDR3 contains 16 residues. After removal of 4 bases from V and 4 bases from J, the junction contained 8 bases not matched to a gene. Germline CDR1 is MDHEN and CDR2 is SYDVKM.

The chain uses TRBV5-5 and TRBJ1-1, with D unclear. Trimming pared 0 bases from V and 2 bases from J, leaving 8 bases between. The CDR3 is 14 amino acids. Germline lookup yields CDR1 SGHKS and CDR2 YYEKEE (reference sequence). Written as DNA, the CDR3 is TGTGCCAGCAGCTTGGACAGAATAAACACTGAAGCTTTCTTT. Residues: CASSLDRINTEAFF.

This chain connects TRBV4-1 to TRBJ2-1; D remains ambiguous. Per the germline V gene, CDR1 is MGHRA and CDR2 is YSYEKL. This CDR3 contains 14 residues. V lost 1 base to trimming and J lost 10 bases, with 14 bases between them. The CDR3 loop is CASSQVGSSREQFF. The CDR3 DNA reads as TGCGCCAGCAGCCAAGTTGGATCGTCCCGAGAGCAGTTCTTC.

This clone showed up just once. The chain joins TRBV15 to TRBJ1-2; 11 bases match TRBD1. Germline CDR1 is LNHNV and CDR2 is YYDKDF (reference sequence). CDR3 size: 15 residues. V lost 3 bases to trimming and J lost 4 bases; unmatched junction nucleotides: 4. The CDR3 coding sequence is TGTGCCACCAGCAGCCGGGACAGGGGGAGCTATGGCTACACCTTC. As protein: CATSSRDRGSYGYTF.

The chain recombines TRBV5-1 with TRBJ2-2, with D possibly being TRBD1 or TRBD2 (5 bases each). CDR1 is SGHRS, CDR2 YFSETQ, per germline. Trimming left V 1 base short and J 5 bases short, with 12 bases between. The CDR3 spans 15 residues. As DNA, the CDR3 is TGCGCCAGCAGCTTGATGAGGGGTGAAACCGGGGAGCTGTTTTTT. Its protein is CASSLMRGETGELFF.

V and J are TRBV6-5 and TRBJ2-4, with D perhaps TRBD1 (6 bases). CDR1 MNHEY and CDR2 SVGAGI come from the germline V gene. The CDR3 length is 15 residues. V dropped 0 bases and J dropped 6 bases, with 12 bases sitting between them. The CDR3 region is CASSYSQGFVNIQYF. Written as DNA, the CDR3 is TGTGCCAGCAGTTACTCGCAGGGGTTTGTAAACATTCAGTACTTC.

The chain links TRBV6-1 to TRBJ1-1, with D perhaps TRBD1 (6 bases). The CDR3 is 11 amino acids. Between the trimmed V and J ends, which lost 6 bases and 8 bases, there was a span of 10 bases. The germline CDR1 and CDR2 sequences are MNHNS and SASEGT. Written as DNA, the CDR3 is TGTGCCAGCAGCGACAGGCTCGAAGCTTTCTTT. Amino acid sequence: CASSDRLEAFF.

This clone was seen repeatedly, ten times or more. Other DNA sequences of this sample code for an identical CDR3. The chain recombines TRBV28 with TRBJ2-7, with D possibly TRBD1 on 6 matching bases. This CDR3 spans 13 amino acids. The V end was cut by 5 bases, the J end by 3 bases, with 11 bases between. CDR1 and CDR2 (germline): MDHEN, SYDVKM. The CDR3 region has the DNA TGTGCCAGCAGTCCATCCAGGGGCTACGAGCAGTACTTC. Its translation is CASSPSRGYEQYF. Complete variable domain (other parts from reference TRBV28 and TRBJ2-7): DVKVTQSSRYLVKRTGEKVFLECVQDMDHENMFWYRQDPGLGLRLIYFSYDVKMKEKGDIPEGYSVSREKKERFSLILESASTNQTSMYLCASSPSRGYEQYFGPGTRLTVT.

In this sample, this clone turned up once. The chain is built from TRBV28 and TRBJ2-1, with D maybe TRBD1 (6 bases). Germline V lookup: CDR1 MDHEN, CDR2 SYDVKM. This CDR3 has 14 amino acids. The V end lost 4 bases, the J end lost 2 bases, and 9 bases lay between the germline ends. The CDR3 here is CASSYRAAYNEQFF. DNA for the CDR3: TGTGCCAGCAGTTACAGGGCGGCCTACAATGAGCAGTTCTTC.

Concerning this clone itself: Other DNA sequences in the same sample also yield this CDR3. The chain carries TRBV5-1 and TRBJ2-2; no clear D gene. V was trimmed by 3 bases and J by 2 bases, leaving 8 bases between them. CDR1 and CDR2 (germline): SGHRS, YFSETQ. This CDR3 is 14 amino acids long. The CDR3 sequence is CASSSGANTGELFF. CDR3 DNA sequence: TGCGCCAGCAGCTCCGGAGCAAACACCGGGGAGCTGTTTTTT.

This chain connects TRBV7-3 to TRBJ2-7; possibly TRBD1 or TRBD2 for D (5 bases each). Deletions cut 5 bases from V and 6 bases from J, with 20 bases between. CDR1 and CDR2 from the germline V gene are SGHTA and FQGTGA. This CDR3 contains 15 residues. In nucleotides, the CDR3 is TGTGCCAGCAGCCTAATGGGGGTAGAGCAGGGCGAGCAGTACTTC. This gives the protein CASSLMGVEQGEQYF.